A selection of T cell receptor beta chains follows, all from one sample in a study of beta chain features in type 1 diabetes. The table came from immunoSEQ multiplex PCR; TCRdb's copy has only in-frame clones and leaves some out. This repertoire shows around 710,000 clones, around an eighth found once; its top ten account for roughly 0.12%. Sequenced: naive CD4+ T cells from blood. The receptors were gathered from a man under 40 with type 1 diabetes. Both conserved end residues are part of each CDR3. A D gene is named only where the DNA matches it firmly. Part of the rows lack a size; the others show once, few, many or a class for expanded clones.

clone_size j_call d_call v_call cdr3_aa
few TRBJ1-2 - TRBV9 CASSVADPSRGYTF
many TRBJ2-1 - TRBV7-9 CASSLEFEGEQFF
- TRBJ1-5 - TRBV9 CASSVEYSNQPQHF
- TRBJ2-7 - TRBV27 CASSSPARPPYEQYF
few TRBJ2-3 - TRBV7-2 CASSLPQYTQYF
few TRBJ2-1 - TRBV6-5 CASSYSKNNEQFF
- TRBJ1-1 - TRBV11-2 CASSLDRWEAGAFF
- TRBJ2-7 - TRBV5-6 CASSLWVYEQYF
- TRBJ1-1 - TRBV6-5 CASSPYGRGEAFF
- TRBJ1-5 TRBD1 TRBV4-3 CASSLGQGLSQPQHF
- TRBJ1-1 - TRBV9 CASSVSPGTLMNTEAFF
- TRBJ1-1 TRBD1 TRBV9 CASSFGQGVTEAFF
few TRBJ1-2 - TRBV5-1 CASSTRDNPNYGYTF
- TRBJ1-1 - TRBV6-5 CASSYSLSEAFF
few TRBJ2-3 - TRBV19 CASSPLSGATRTTQYF
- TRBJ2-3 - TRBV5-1 CASSPGHTDTQYF
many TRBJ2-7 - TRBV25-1 CASSGGREQYF
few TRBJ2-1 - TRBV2 CASMKQQRGSYNEQFF
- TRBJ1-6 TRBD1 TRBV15 CATSPRQGKNSPLHF
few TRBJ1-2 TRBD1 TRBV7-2 CASSLGTGERGYTF
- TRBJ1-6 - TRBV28 CASSLGSSYNSPLHF
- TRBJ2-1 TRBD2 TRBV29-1 CSVGISGDYNEQFF
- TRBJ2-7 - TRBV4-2 CASSQDQETGPYF
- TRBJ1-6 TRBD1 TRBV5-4 CASSPKGTANSPLHF
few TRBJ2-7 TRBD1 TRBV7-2 CASTPGPGQAQQYF
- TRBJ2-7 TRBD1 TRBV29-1 CSVVGGTGGFHEQYF
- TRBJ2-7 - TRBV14 CASRLGGASYEQYF
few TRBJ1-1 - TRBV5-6 CASSLLTVGAFF
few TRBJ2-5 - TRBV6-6 CASLGQETQYF
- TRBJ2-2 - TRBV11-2 CASSLADTGELFF
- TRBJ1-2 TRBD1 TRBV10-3 CAISPLQGIANYGYTF
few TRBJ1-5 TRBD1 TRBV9 CASGTGDQPQHF
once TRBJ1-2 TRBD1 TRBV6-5 CASSSPDRARRGYTF
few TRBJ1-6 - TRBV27 CASTQQGERKGPLHF
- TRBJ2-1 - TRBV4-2 CASSQPQSGAYNEQFF
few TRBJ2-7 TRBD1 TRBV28 CASSLAAGGTYEQYF
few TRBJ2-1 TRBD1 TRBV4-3 CASSQDIGTVTYNEQFF
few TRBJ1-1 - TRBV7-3 CASSLQGQATEAFF
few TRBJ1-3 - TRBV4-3 CASSQGAWTSGNTIYF
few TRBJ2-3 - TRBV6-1 CASSALLGGQGTDTQYF
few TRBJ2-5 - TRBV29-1 CSARKGGSGETQYF
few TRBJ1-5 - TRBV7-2 CASSDPGRGNQPQHF
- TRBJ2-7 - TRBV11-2 CASSSETSAEQYF
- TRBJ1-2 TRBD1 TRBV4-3 CASSLDRGNYGYTF
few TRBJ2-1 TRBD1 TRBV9 CASSVEGTGYNEQFF